This T cell receptor (beta chain) emerged from a study of regulatory T cells in long-lasting Graves disease listed by TCRdb under 2021. Describing the broader study: Patients with newly diagnosed Graves' disease had been on antithyroid drugs for under 3 months. This study used TCR sequencing and RNA sequencing of peripheral blood to compare persistent Graves' disease patients against newly diagnosed Graves' disease patients. The study was registered as a clinical trial and conducted in China. A total of roughly 35 samples were covered by TCR sequencing, comprising some 13 persistent and about 20 newly diagnosed Graves' disease patients. The research as a whole found: Sequencing and analysis were restricted to the TCR beta chain. Patients with persistent disease shared more public clonotypes (around 2,500) than newly diagnosed patients did (nearly 1,000). Lower TCR Shannon entropy and fewer highly expanded clones were observed in persistent Graves' disease patients than in newly diagnosed patients, which suggested clonal expansion. The small sample size was acknowledged by the authors as a limitation that may reduce accuracy. Only peripheral blood was studied, because thyroid tissue, the primary lesion, was inaccessible.

Libraries came from multiplex PCR. For sequencing, an Illumina HiSeq 4000 was employed. To build TCR beta libraries, CDR3 regions were amplified by Arm-PCR using iRepertoire HTBI primers. Gel purification was performed on PCR products prior to sequencing. In the original analysis: A total of 62 TRBV and some 15 TRBJ segments were identified across samples and were used for gene usage analysis of CDR3 amino acid clonotypes. Filtered high-quality paired reads were merged into contigs using COPE and FqMerger. BLAST was used to align contigs to IMGT TRBV, TRBD and TRBJ reference genes, with CDR3 defined following IMGT. Any clonotype with a frequency above 0.1% was classified as a highly expanded clone. Repertoire diversity was measured by Shannon entropy, and V-J evenness by the Gini coefficient. Public clonotypes were defined as clonotypes shared by more than one individual. TCRdb reprocessed the public reads (quality trimming at Q25 with fastp, clone calling with MiXCR) and kept in-frame beta chains. Under each unique CDR3 protein, matching rows form one entry showing the most common genes and DNA. Here the V and J calls rest on TCRdb's processing, not on the authors' analysis. In all, the sample holds roughly 520,000 distinct CDR3 sequences, and around 12% of those were seen once. The leading ten clones occupy around 10% of the sample.

In its sample, this clonotype was seen many times. Its antigen remains unidentified. No qualities accompany the bases; no much larger clone lies one base away. The time point label for this specimen denotes: newly diagnosed GD, antithyroid drugs for less than 3 months. For both TCR sequencing and RNA sequencing, RNA was extracted from PBMCs using TRIzol. The diagnosis of Graves' disease followed American Thyroid Association guidelines. Patients for the study were recruited at an endocrinology department in Xi'an, China. Each patient gave approximately 9.7 milliliters of peripheral blood, collected in an EDTA anticoagulant tube. Ficoll Paque Plus density gradient separation was used to isolate PBMCs, and no further T cell sorting was done. An Agilent 2100 Bioanalyzer and agarose gel were used to check RNA quality, and a NanoDrop 2000 was used to measure RNA concentration. The same data also contributed to another study, on T cells in Graves' hyperthyroidism and ophthalmopathy. The second study reports: Stable Graves' hyperthyroidism was defined as no progression to ophthalmopathy during 18 months of follow-up. The hyperthyroidism patients were between 18 and 65 years old and newly diagnosed, with a disease duration of less than 2 months. Patients with uncontrolled infections, other autoimmune diseases, pregnancy or lactation were excluded. Diagnoses were established on the basis of clinical symptoms, serum thyroxine and TRAb, thyroid ultrasound, and orbital computed tomography. The first round of RT-PCR for the TCR CDR3 was performed with the HTBI primer set and the Qiagen OneStep RT-PCR kit. Most expanded thyroid clonotypes (frequency above 0.001) were also detected in blood, a finding suggesting that blood repertoires may reflect thyroid immune responses. In cross-validation, a model built on a 13 V-J signature told ophthalmopathy apart from stable hyperthyroidism with approximately 90% sensitivity and around 81% specificity, and in testing the same model reached 80%/75%. In validation, progression to ophthalmopathy was predicted by the model with nearly 71% sensitivity and 72% to 85% specificity, a median of around 6.5 months before onset. To identify distinguishing TCR V-J signatures, a discovery cohort of about a hundred patients was used, comprising 43 with Graves' ophthalmopathy and about 59 with stable Graves' hyperthyroidism. Prospective prediction of ophthalmopathy was tested in an independent validation cohort of 18 to 20 hyperthyroidism patients and some 17 patients who later progressed to ophthalmopathy. For training and testing, the 110 or so patients in the discovery cohort were randomly divided in a 7:3 ratio. Thyroid tissue and blood T-cell repertoires from six or seven Graves' hyperthyroidism patients were also compared in the study. Following sampling, methimazole starting at 30 mg daily was given to hyperthyroidism patients, and high-dose intravenous methylprednisolone was given to ophthalmopathy patients. Libraries were constructed in a second round of multiplex PCR, after which size selection and purification were carried out. The libraries were sequenced on an Illumina HiSeq2000 using paired-end 100 bp reads. SOAPnuke was used to process the raw data, with reads discarded if the reads contained adapters or uncalled bases, had a mean Phred below 15, or lacked an exact constant-primer or identifier match. High-quality paired reads were merged using COPE v1.2.5, and each unique nucleotide sequence was defined as a clonotype. Clonotypes were aligned to IMGT TRBV, TRBD and TRBJ reference segments using MiTCR v1.1. The analysis included only V-J combinations with a frequency above 0.0001, which together covered around 99% of the repertoires. The TCS score was defined as the ratio of F50 (clonal expansion) to E x V (chaos), calculated using BLOSUM62-based TCRdist between CDR3 peptides within each V-J. Welch's t-statistics and random forest reduced some 510 V-J features to 13, which were used in a naive Bayes classifier (R e1071). No statistical method was used to set the sample size in advance, and investigators knew the group allocation. TCR Vbeta CDR3 sequencing of 120 to 150 peripheral blood samples (fewer than 45 ophthalmopathy, approximately 80 hyperthyroidism and roughly 17 progressor patients) is reported in the paper.

The specimen was peripheral blood mononuclear cells (PBMCs), collected at new diagnosis, from a patient treated with antithyroid drugs. The receptor comes from a woman younger than 45 with Graves disease. Donor details come from another sample of the same person, matched by shared clones.

The nucleotide sequence reads TGTGCCAGCAGCTTAATAGCGGGAGGCTCCTACGAGCAGTACTTC. Translated, it reads CASSLIAGGSYEQYF. The rearrangement joined TRBV7-2 to TRBJ2-7, and 10 bases in between align with TRBD2. The CDR3, cysteine through phenylalanine, is 15 amino acids long. The retained sequence is limited to the CDR3, 45 bases, with the frame set at the first base. The germline V gene provides CDR1 SGHTA and CDR2 FQGNSA. At the junction V is shortened by 2 bases and J by 0 bases; bases outside the gene matches: 1.